Sequencing of this T cell receptor (beta chain) was carried out in a study of monozygotic twins with inflammatory bowel disease. The CDR3 has 13 residues. The germline V gene has CDR1 DFQATT and CDR2 SNEGSKA (reference sequence). No DNA is given; TCRdb re-called the 5' RACE reads and lists each CDR3 protein once. Here the sample table reports some 210,000 distinct CDR3 sequences. The TCR comes from a human donor with ulcerative colitis or Crohn's disease, or a healthy co-twin of an affected twin (not recorded which). J is TRBJ1-4 and V is TRBV20-1; without DNA, the TCRdb call of TRBD1 cannot be checked. What was sequenced was blood. Here the CDR3 reads CSAPGQGDEKLFF.